This entry concerns a single TCR beta chain. Its antigen is not known. The data were taken from a study of beta chain features in type 1 diabetes. Study findings and constraints: Moderate yet significant TCRB CDR3 shortening was seen in Type 1 diabetes patients in all four CD4+ subsets.

Every isolated RNA sample was fully reverse transcribed, so sequencing captured expressed TCRB transcripts. Method: immunoSEQ multiplex PCR; TCRdb's copy keeps in-frame clones and lacks some. The table includes more than 250,000 clones, about 20% detected once. This CDR3 has 17 residues. Trimming cost V 0 bases and J 5 bases, with 17 bases left between them. In germline, CDR1 is KGHSH, CDR2 LQKENI. Material for sequencing was naive CD4+ T cells from blood. The TCR originated in a woman between 35 and 50 years old with type 1 diabetes. The rearrangement uses TRBV18 and TRBJ1-5; D possibly corresponds to TRBD1 (6 bases). CDR3 sequence (DNA): TGTGCCAGCTCACCACCTACTTCACAGGGACGCGATCAGCCCCAGCATTTT. It is translated as CASSPPTSQGRDQPQHF.